This passage covers 22 T cell receptor beta chains from one sample sequenced in a study of blood T cell repertoires in COVID-19. TCRdb's table, derived via immunoSEQ multiplex PCR, lists solely in-frame clones and lacks some. The data hold a few hundred thousand clones, with under 95% observed a single time. The specimen sequenced was PBMCs or T cells enriched from blood (not recorded which). Every receptor here comes from a woman under 40 who had recovered from COVID-19.

The chain recombines TRBV5-1 with TRBJ2-1; 14 bases match TRBD2. V was clipped by 0 bases and J by 2 bases; unmatched bases: 4. The CDR3 totals 18 residues. CDR1 is SGHRS, CDR2 YFSETQ, per germline. CDR3 region: CASSLAGTSGGAYNEQFF. The CDR3, as DNA: TGCGCCAGCAGCTTGGCCGGGACTAGCGGGGGAGCCTACAATGAGCAGTTCTTC.

V is TRBV5-1 and J is TRBJ1-2, with a tentative D call TRBD1 (6 bases). CDR3 size: 14 residues. The V gene's germline CDR1 is SGHRS and CDR2 YFSETQ. With 0 bases removed from V and 8 bases from J, the gap between germline ends came to 14 bases. The CDR3, as DNA: TGCGCCAGCAGCTTGGGTTTTTCAGGGGAAGGCTACACCTTC. Residues: CASSLGFSGEGYTF. The full variable domain, rest sourced from reference TRBV5-1 and TRBJ1-2, is KAGVTQTPRYLIKTRGQQVTLSCSPISGHRSVSWYQQTPGQGLQFLFEYFSETQRNKGNFPGRFSGRQFSNSRSEMNVSTLELGDSALYLCASSLGFSGEGYTFGSGTRLTVV.

The chain combines TRBV27 with TRBJ1-2; TRBD1 aligns across 9 bases. Germline CDR1 and CDR2: MNHEY and SMNVEV (reference sequence). The CDR3 has 17 amino acids. The V segment lost 4 bases and the J segment 4 bases; nucleotides outside the gene matches: 13. The CDR3 loop reads CASSSSTEPTGGYGYTF. CDR3 DNA sequence: TGTGCCAGCAGTTCCTCGACCGAGCCGACAGGGGGCTATGGCTACACCTTC.

The gene calls are TRBV5-1 and TRBJ2-5; D gene ambiguous. Germline CDR1 is SGHRS and CDR2 is YFSETQ. This CDR3 comprises 14 residues. Trimming removed 1 base at V and 2 bases at J, with 9 bases between. CDR3 residues: CASSLIHIQETQYF. DNA of the CDR3: TGCGCCAGCAGCTTGATACACATACAAGAGACCCAGTACTTC.

The gene calls are TRBV7-6 and TRBJ2-1, with 11 bases matching TRBD2. Trimming at V came to 4 bases and at J to 7 bases, leaving 12 bases not matched to a gene. Germline lookup yields CDR1 SGHVS and CDR2 FNYEAQ. This CDR3 is 17 amino acids long. The CDR3 DNA is TGTGCCAGCAGCTCCACGGCTAGCGGGAGGCTTGGGAATGAGCAGTTCTTC. It translates to CASSSTASGRLGNEQFF.

Note on this clone: Other nucleotide sequences from this sample produce the same CDR3. The rearrangement uses TRBV18 and TRBJ2-3; D not resolved. The CDR3 totals 13 residues. Between the trimmed V and J ends, which lost 3 bases and 0 bases, there was a span of 4 bases. Germline V gene data show CDR1 as KGHSH and CDR2 as LQKENI. CDR3 region: CASSPTSTDTQYF. The CDR3 nucleotides are TGTGCCAGCTCACCTACTAGCACAGATACGCAGTATTTT.

The J gene is TRBJ1-1, the V gene TRBV20-1, with D possibly TRBD1 on 6 matching bases. The CDR3 runs 20 residues. Trimming removed 3 bases at V and 0 bases at J, with 29 bases between. CDR1 DFQATT and CDR2 SNEGSKA come from the germline V gene (reference sequence). The CDR3 DNA reads as TGCAGTGCTAGTGTGACAAGGGGTACTGTGGGGGCTTGGGTGAACACTGAAGCTTTCTTT. Translating it yields CSASVTRGTVGAWVNTEAFF.

The CDR3 loop reads CASSLTDKTEAFF. In DNA form, the CDR3 reads TGCGCCAGCAGCTTAACAGATAAAACTGAAGCTTTCTTT. The chain links TRBV5-1 to TRBJ1-1; D is unclear. The V end lost 2 bases, the J end lost 5 bases, and 10 bases lay between the germline ends. Germline V gene sequence: CDR1 SGHRS, CDR2 YFSETQ. The CDR3 sequence is 13 residues long.

V usage is TRBV19 and J usage is TRBJ2-1, with TRBD2 identical over 7 bases. In germline, CDR1 is LNHDA, CDR2 SQIVND (reference sequence). V gave up 6 bases and J gave up 2 bases; unmatched junction bases: 7. The CDR3 runs to 15 residues. CDR3 sequence reads: CASRRAGTPYNEQFF. As DNA, the CDR3 is TGTGCCAGTAGGAGAGCGGGAACCCCCTACAATGAGCAGTTCTTC.

This clone has a single count. The rearrangement uses TRBV7-8 and TRBJ1-6; TRBD1 is a possible D gene (5 bases). The germline V gene encodes CDR1 SGHVS and CDR2 FQNEAQ. The ends were cut back, 5 bases at V and 13 bases at J, with 24 bases in the middle. The CDR3 totals 16 residues. The CDR3 DNA follows: TGTGCCAGCAGCACGCAACTTGACTGGGGCTCTGCCCCCCTCCACTTT. It is translated as CASSTQLDWGSAPLHF.

The chain has TRBV11-2 and TRBJ2-2, with 8 bases aligning to TRBD2. J gave up 0 bases and V 7 bases, and 4 bases lay outside the gene matches. There are 15 residues in the CDR3. Germline V gene lookup returns CDR1 SGHAT and CDR2 FQNNGV. CDR3 sequence reads: CASTRRGANTGELFF. The CDR3 coding sequence is TGTGCCAGCACACGGCGGGGGGCGAACACCGGGGAGCTGTTTTTT.

The chain recombines TRBV7-2 with TRBJ2-7; a weak D match, TRBD1 (5 bases). This CDR3 has 14 residues. Germline V lookup: CDR1 SGHTA, CDR2 FQGNSA. The V gene lost 0 bases and the J gene lost 6 bases, with 12 bases spanning the gap. The CDR3 coding sequence is TGTGCCAGCAGCTTAGCCCTTCAGGGTGCCGAGCAGTACTTC. Protein product: CASSLALQGAEQYF.

The chain joins TRBV30 to TRBJ2-1; tentative D call: TRBD2 (6 bases). The CDR3 length is 16 residues. CDR1 and CDR2 (germline): GTSNPN, SVGIG (reference sequence). Trimming removed 3 bases from V and 7 bases from J, with 22 bases in between. The CDR3 region is CAWRHGAGLASNEQFF. The CDR3 DNA reads TGTGCCTGGAGGCACGGGGCGGGACTCGCATCTAATGAGCAGTTCTTC.

V usage is TRBV7-2 and J usage is TRBJ2-7; TRBD2 aligns across 7 bases. V shed 5 bases, J shed 1 base, and the junction held 8 bases outside the gene matches. CDR3 length: 15 residues. From germline, CDR1 is SGHTA and CDR2 FQGNSA. The CDR3 spells CASSIQRGLSYEQYF. CDR3 in DNA: TGTGCCAGCAGCATCCAGCGGGGACTGTCCTACGAGCAGTACTTC.

This sequence joins TRBV25-1 and TRBJ2-7, with 8 bases that match TRBD1. Germline CDR1 is MGHDK and CDR2 is SYGVNS. The CDR3 consists of 13 residues. V dropped 5 bases and J dropped 1; count of bases not matched to a gene: 1. The CDR3 loop is CASSRTGSYEQYF. CDR3 nucleotides: TGTGCCAGCAGTCGGACAGGGTCCTACGAGCAGTACTTC.

This chain uses TRBV2 with TRBJ1-1; no clear D gene. Germline CDR1 and CDR2: SNHLY and FYNNEI. The CDR3 has 13 residues. V shed 4 bases and J shed 2 bases, with 8 bases lying between them. DNA of the CDR3: TGTGCCAGCAGTGGTCAGATAAACACTGAAGCTTTCTTT. Residues: CASSGQINTEAFF.

This sequence joins TRBV20-1 and TRBJ1-1, with D uncertain. CDR3 length: 14 amino acids. In germline, CDR1 is DFQATT, CDR2 SNEGSKA (reference sequence). Trimming cost V 3 bases and J 5 bases, with 16 bases left between them. Here the CDR3 reads CSASVPHLGTEAFF. The CDR3 coding sequence is TGCAGTGCTAGTGTTCCACACCTCGGGACTGAAGCTTTCTTT.

The chain has TRBV2 and TRBJ2-7; 9 bases match TRBD2. The junction had 13 bases not matched to a gene; V was cut back by 6 bases and J by 4 bases. The CDR3 is made up of 16 amino acids. Germline V gene lookup returns CDR1 SNHLY and CDR2 FYNNEI. The CDR3 DNA sequence: TGTGCCAGCAGAAACAAAATAGCGGGAGCAGCTTACGAGCAGTACTTC. It is translated as CASRNKIAGAAYEQYF.

CDR3 amino acids: CARKGTDAYEQYF. For the CDR3, the DNA is TGTGCCAGGAAAGGGACAGACGCTTACGAGCAGTACTTC. The chain links TRBV2 to TRBJ2-7, with 7 bases identical to TRBD1. Germline V CDR1 and CDR2: SNHLY, FYNNEI. J lost 4 bases, V lost 9 bases, and 9 bases had no gene match. The CDR3 runs to 13 residues. Full variable domain (remainder filled in from reference TRBV2 and TRBJ2-7): EPEVTQTPSHQVTQMGQEVILRCVPISNHLYFYWYRQILGQKVEFLVSFYNNEISEKSEIFDDQFSVERPDGSNFTLKIRSTKLEDSAMYFCARKGTDAYEQYFGPGTRLTVT.

J is TRBJ1-4 and V is TRBV12-3 or TRBV12-4; 9 nucleotides line up with TRBD1. The CDR3 runs to 12 residues. The CDR3: CAAGQGNEKLFF. The CDR3 nucleotides read TGTGCTGCCGGACAGGGGAATGAAAAACTGTTTTTT.

This clone has just a few counts. The chain joins TRBV27 to TRBJ1-4; TRBD1 matches at 9 bases. The ends lost 5 bases at V and 6 bases at J; junction bases unmatched: 13. CDR1 is MNHEY, CDR2 SMNVEV, per germline (reference sequence). The CDR3 extends over 17 amino acids. The CDR3 here is CASSPDRGWGVDEKLFF. Written as DNA, the CDR3 is TGTGCCAGCAGTCCGGACAGGGGTTGGGGTGTAGATGAAAAACTGTTTTTT.

The chain employs TRBV5-5 and TRBJ2-2; tentatively, D is TRBD1 (6 bases). Germline loops: CDR1 SGHKS, CDR2 YYEKEE (reference sequence). The germline V and J ends were trimmed by 4 bases and 0 bases, with 10 bases remaining between them. This CDR3 contains 15 residues. CDR3 residues: CASSPWTANTGELFF. CDR3 DNA: TGTGCCAGCAGCCCCTGGACAGCGAACACCGGGGAGCTGTTTTTT.